The 4 T cell receptor beta chains given below trace back to one sample, sequenced in a study of blood T cells in healthy people across ages. Using a J-beta primer mix together with a sample-barcoded 5' primer, a second PCR was run for 7 to 11 cycles. TCRdb independently ran MiXCR on the 5' RACE reads; one entry per CDR3 protein. The profile covers about 1.7 million distinct CDR3 sequences, with roughly 27% appearing a single time and 6.5% to 8.5% taken by the ten largest. Source material: blood. The receptor source for this set is a woman under 40 in good health.

This clonotype was recorded only once. V is TRBV29-1 and J is TRBJ1-1; D may be TRBD1 (5 bases). Germline loops: CDR1 SQVTM, CDR2 ANQGSEA. With 5 bases removed from V and 6 bases from J, the gap between germline ends came to 19 bases. The CDR3 runs 14 residues. The CDR3 loop is CSVFKQDGPAEAFF. In DNA form, the CDR3 reads TGCAGCGTTTTCAAACAGGACGGTCCGGCTGAAGCTTTCTTT.

J is TRBJ2-5 and V is TRBV20-1; 10 bases are a match to TRBD2. CDR3 size: 17 residues. Germline V lookup: CDR1 DFQATT, CDR2 SNEGSKA (reference sequence). J lost 5 bases, V lost 4 bases, and 16 bases had no gene match. CDR3 nucleotides: TGCAGTGCTAAGTTAGTAGCGGGAGGAAATGATATGGAGACCCAGTACTTC. This gives the protein CSAKLVAGGNDMETQYF.

V usage is TRBV27 and J usage is TRBJ2-2; D ambiguous. The CDR3 runs to 15 residues. CDR1 MNHEY and CDR2 SMNVEV come from the germline V gene (reference sequence). The V end was cut by 7 bases, the J end by 0 bases, with 12 bases between. The chain's CDR3 is CASMRSRANTGELFF. Here the CDR3 DNA reads TGTGCCAGCATGCGGTCTAGGGCGAACACCGGGGAGCTGTTTTTT.

This clonotype was found many times. The V gene is TRBV28, the J gene TRBJ2-2; the D gene is possibly TRBD2 (5 bases). V lost 10 bases and J 0 bases, leaving 15 bases between the germline ends. From germline, CDR1 is MDHEN and CDR2 SYDVKM. This CDR3 has 15 amino acids. CDR3 sequence (DNA): TGTGCCACCCTCTCCGCGGGTTCGAACACCGGGGAGCTGTTTTTT. It is translated as CATLSAGSNTGELFF.